This TCR beta chain emerged from a study of OX40 agonist ivuxolimab in advanced cancers. Looking at the study overall: In three patients, partial responses were observed, one with hepatocellular carcinoma and two with cutaneous melanoma.

The assay was immunoSEQ multiplex PCR, and TCRdb's table has in-frame clones only and misses some. The sample carries fewer than 70,000 clones, about 90% recorded once. Germline-derived CDR1 and CDR2 are MGHRA and YSYEKL. CDR3 size: 16 residues. V lost 1 base to trimming and J lost 6 bases; unmatched junction nucleotides: 9. The sequences come from CD4+ or CD8+ T cells sorted from blood, collected in a trial of the OX40 agonist ivuxolimab. The TCR originated in an adult with an advanced solid tumor such as melanoma, head and neck, liver or kidney cancer. The chain employs TRBV4-1 and TRBJ2-7; 10 nucleotides match TRBD2. CDR3 bases: TGCGCCAGCAGCCAAGCACCGGGACTAGCGTCCCTCGAGCAGTACTTC. This encodes CASSQAPGLASLEQYF.